This TCR beta chain was documented in a study of cytomegalovirus exposure and HLA in healthy donors. Findings and caveats of the study: There were some public TCRs occurring in many donors, but most TCR sequences were rare.

To note about this clone: Its antigen is currently unknown.

This table comes from immunoSEQ multiplex PCR, and its TCRdb copy is limited to in-frame clones, with some not included. The sample records some 70,000 clones, around 88% being singletons. The V end was cut by 5 bases, the J end by 2 bases, with 33 bases between. The V gene's germline CDR1 is MNHEY and CDR2 SMNVEV (reference sequence). CDR3 length equals 22 residues. The specimen was PBMCs. The gene calls are TRBV27 and TRBJ2-2, with D possibly TRBD2 on 6 matching bases. This TCR was sampled from a woman under 30 in good health and CMV-seronegative. The CDR3 bases are TGTGCCAGCAGTCCCCCTAGGGGCCCCACCGATCACCGGGACTTCAACACCGGGGAGCTGTTTTTT. Protein: CASSPPRGPTDHRDFNTGELFF.